These 4 T cell receptor beta chains came from one sample sequenced in a study of regulatory T cells in long-lasting Graves disease. Regarding time point: newly diagnosed GD, antithyroid drugs for less than 3 months. Generation of the TCR library employed RNA extracted from PBMCs. Construction of TCR beta libraries relied on iRepertoire HTBI primers and on Arm-PCR targeting CDR3 regions. TCRdb ran MiXCR on the multiplex PCR reads and lists one entry per CDR3 protein. The sample has about 350,000 distinct CDR3 sequences, 16% seen once. These data were also reused for a study on T cells in Graves' hyperthyroidism and ophthalmopathy.

Sequenced here: peripheral blood mononuclear cells (PBMCs), sampled at new diagnosis, from a patient treated with antithyroid drugs. The source of these receptors is a woman younger than 35 with Graves disease.

The V and J genes are TRBV7-2 and TRBJ2-5; D is possibly TRBD1 (5 bases). The germline V gene encodes CDR1 SGHTA and CDR2 FQGNSA. V lost 6 bases to trimming and J lost 2 bases, with 16 bases between them. This CDR3 region has 15 residues. CDR3: CASSPNQGKQETQYF. CDR3 sequence (DNA): TGTGCCAGCAGTCCAAACCAGGGAAAACAAGAGACCCAGTACTTC.

This clonotype appeared many times. In DNA, the CDR3 is TGTGCCTGGAGTGTAGGCGCGACTAGCACAGATACGCAGTATTTT. Amino acid sequence: CAWSVGATSTDTQYF. V and J are TRBV30 and TRBJ2-3; D remains unclear. The CDR3 runs to 15 residues. Deletions cut 0 bases from V and 0 bases from J, with 10 bases between. Germline loops: CDR1 GTSNPN, CDR2 SVGIG (reference sequence).

This clonotype has ten or more counts. J is TRBJ1-4 and V is TRBV18; D is perhaps TRBD1 (5 bases). Between the trimmed V and J ends, which lost 5 bases and 8 bases, there was a span of 15 bases. This CDR3 has 14 residues. Germline V gene sequence: CDR1 KGHSH, CDR2 LQKENI. CDR3 bases: TGTGCCAGCTCAACCAAGACAGTTGGGGAAAAACTGTTTTTT. This sequence encodes CASSTKTVGEKLFF.

This clonotype was counted at least ten times. The rearrangement joins TRBV28 to TRBJ2-7; D might be TRBD2 (5 bases). The V end lost 3 bases, the J end lost 3 bases, and 15 bases lay between the germline ends. Germline CDR1 and CDR2: MDHEN and SYDVKM. The CDR3 runs to 15 residues. The CDR3, as DNA: TGTGCCAGCAGTTTCCCGGGGAAAAGGTACTACGAGCAGTACTTC. It encodes CASSFPGKRYYEQYF.